This TCR beta chain was obtained from a study of cytomegalovirus exposure and HLA in healthy donors (dated by TCRdb to 2015 to 2018). About the investigation overall: According to a later analysis, one platform produced both the 120 validation repertoires and the roughly 640 repertoires of the first cohort. The study was designed to test whether signatures of past pathogen exposure could be identified by cataloging public T cell receptors. Besides the first cohort of 500 to 700 subjects, a separate validation cohort made up of 120 different subjects was used. To predict cytomegalovirus infection status, the study brought together high-throughput TCR immunosequencing, statistical association of individual TCRs with disease status, and machine learning. General study outcomes and caveats: A few of the identified cytomegalovirus-associated TCR beta chains were confirmed in vitro to be specific for cytomegalovirus antigens. Across donors, most TCR sequences were observed very rarely, whereas some public TCRs were present in many individuals. All 120 or so repertoires were used to score co-occurrence in the validation cohort in a later analysis, because that analysis had no HLA typing for the cohort. It was suggested by the authors that the approach could potentially be generalized to other disease states and immunological phenotypes. The classifier was reported to diagnose cytomegalovirus status with high specificity and sensitivity in both the original and validation cohorts. A total of about 150 TCR beta chains were listed by the study as associated with cytomegalovirus. Of the cluster scores, roughly 93% were above 0 in a later analysis, which found that TCRs clustered in the first cohort also tended to co-occur in the 130 or so validation repertoires.

Remarks on this clone: No cognate antigen has been identified for it. Base qualities are not recorded, but no much larger clone differs from it by a single base.

Donors formed part of the validation cohort, which comprised 120 subjects and was distinct from the first cohort of under 750 subjects. To prepare the library, the immunoSEQ multiplex PCR assay was applied. In the original analysis: To diagnose cytomegalovirus status from the catalog of TCR beta chain sequences, a statistical classification framework was built. Sourced from immuneACCESS, this table was stored by TCRdb with only in-frame sequences that have V and J called. A share of the clones is absent; for the studies checked, an unresolved V gene accounts for under half, and the remainder has no known explanation. The V and J calls and clone size are taken from that table; D and trimming were inferred from the DNA. The sample yields 110,000 to 150,000 clones; around 88% were counted once. Almost 8% of the sample is taken by the ten largest. This receptor was obtained from a woman aged 18-30 years in good health and CMV-seropositive. The sequencing input was PBMCs.

The DNA sequence is given as TGTGCCAGCAGCTTTGCGGGACAGAGAAAAACCAACGATTCACCCCTCCACTTT. It translates as CASSFAGQRKTNDSPLHF. This sequence uses TRBV5-4 and TRBJ1-6; 7 middle bases align to TRBD1. V is pruned by 2 bases and J by 8 bases, leaving 16 bases of the junction without a gene match. The CDR3 runs 18 amino acids, cysteine and phenylalanine included. The retained sequence is limited to the CDR3, 54 bases, with the frame set at the first base. In the germline V gene (reference sequence), CDR1 corresponds to SGHNT and CDR2 to YYREEE.